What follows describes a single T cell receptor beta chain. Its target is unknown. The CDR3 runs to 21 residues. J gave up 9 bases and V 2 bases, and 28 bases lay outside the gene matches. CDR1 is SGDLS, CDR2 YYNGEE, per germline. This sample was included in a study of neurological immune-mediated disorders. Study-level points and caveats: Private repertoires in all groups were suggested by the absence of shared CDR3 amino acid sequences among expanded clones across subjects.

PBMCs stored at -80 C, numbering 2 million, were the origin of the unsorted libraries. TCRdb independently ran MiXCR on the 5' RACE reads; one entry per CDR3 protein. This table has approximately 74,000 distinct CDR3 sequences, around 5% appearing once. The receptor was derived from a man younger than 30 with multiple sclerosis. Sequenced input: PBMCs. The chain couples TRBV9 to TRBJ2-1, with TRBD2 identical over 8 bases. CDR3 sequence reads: CASSVRDAPATGTRGRGEQFF. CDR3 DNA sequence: TGTGCCAGCAGCGTCCGAGATGCCCCCGCAACCGGGACTAGAGGGAGGGGTGAGCAGTTCTTC.